Each of the 18 T cell receptor beta chains below was sequenced from the same sample in a study of cytomegalovirus exposure and HLA in healthy donors. TCRdb's table, derived via immunoSEQ multiplex PCR, lists solely in-frame clones and lacks some. The table includes some 170,000 clones, around nine tenths detected once. Material for sequencing was PBMCs. These receptors originate from a young man in good health and CMV-seropositive.

The rearrangement joins TRBV9 to TRBJ2-5; 11 bases align to TRBD1. Germline loops: CDR1 SGDLS, CDR2 YYNGEE. The junction had 3 bases not matched to a gene; V was cut back by 3 bases and J by 5 bases. The CDR3 is 14 residues long. This CDR3 reads CASSAGTGGETQYF. CDR3 nucleotides: TGTGCCAGCAGCGCCGGGACAGGGGGGGAGACCCAGTACTTC.

J is TRBJ1-5 and V is TRBV4-1; D uncertain. Germline values: CDR1 MGHRA, CDR2 YSYEKL. V dropped 6 bases and J dropped 5 bases, with 17 bases sitting between them. The CDR3 totals 15 residues. CDR3 sequence (DNA): TGCGCCAGCAGTCTTAACCCGGGGAGCCATCAGCCCCAGCATTTT. As protein: CASSLNPGSHQPQHF.

In DNA form, the CDR3 reads TGTGCCCTTTCAAACAGGGCAGGGGAAAATCAGCCCCAGCATTTT. Translated: CALSNRAGENQPQHF. The rearrangement uses TRBV30 and TRBJ1-5; a possible D gene is TRBD1 (6 bases). The CDR3 runs 15 residues. CDR1 and CDR2 from the germline V gene are GTSNPN and SVGIG (reference sequence). V lost 8 bases to trimming and J lost 4 bases, with 21 bases between them.

The count of this clone is one. The genes are TRBV28 and TRBJ1-2; 8 positions agree with TRBD1. This CDR3 spans 13 amino acids. Trimming cost V 6 bases and J 4 bases; bases outside gene matches: 4. Germline V gene sequence: CDR1 MDHEN, CDR2 SYDVKM. The CDR3 loop reads CASSRQGSYGYTF. CDR3 sequence (DNA): TGTGCCAGCAGCCGACAGGGGTCCTATGGCTACACCTTC.

With respect to this clone: Other nucleotide sequences from this sample produce the same CDR3. The chain employs TRBV27 and TRBJ2-1; 11 positions match TRBD2. With 5 bases clipped from V and 3 bases from J, the junction kept 3 bases outside the gene matches. The germline V gene encodes CDR1 MNHEY and CDR2 SMNVEV (reference sequence). This CDR3 is 15 amino acids long. For the CDR3, the DNA is TGTGCCAGCAGTCTAGGACTAGCGGGCTACAATGAGCAGTTCTTC. Translating it yields CASSLGLAGYNEQFF.

The J gene is TRBJ2-3, the V gene TRBV7-2, with TRBD1 matching over 7 bases. The J segment lost 5 bases and the V segment lost 2 bases, leaving 13 bases of the junction unmatched. This CDR3 is 17 amino acids long. Germline V lookup: CDR1 SGHTA, CDR2 FQGNSA. CDR3 DNA sequence: TGTGCCAGCAGCTTAAACAGGGGTACAGGGGATGGAGATACGCAGTATTTT. Protein sequence: CASSLNRGTGDGDTQYF. Supplemented by reference TRBV7-2 and TRBJ2-3, the full variable domain reads GAGVSQSPSNKVTEKGKDVELRCDPISGHTALYWYRQSLGQGLEFLIYFQGNSAPDKSGLPSDRFSAERTGGSVSTLTIQRTQQEDSAVYLCASSLNRGTGDGDTQYFGPGTRLTVL.

The rearrangement joins TRBV9 to TRBJ2-5; 9 bases agree with TRBD2. This CDR3 spans 16 amino acids. The trim removed 4 bases at V and 2 bases at J, leaving 9 bases unmatched. CDR1 is SGDLS and CDR2 is YYNGEE in the germline V gene. CDR3 sequence: CASSRSGTSIQETQYF. CDR3 coding DNA: TGTGCCAGCAGCCGATCCGGGACTAGCATTCAAGAGACCCAGTACTTC.

The V call is TRBV15, the J call TRBJ2-5; TRBD2 agrees at 7 bases. The germline gives CDR1 LNHNV, CDR2 YYDKDF (reference sequence). V trimming: 3 bases; J trimming: 4 bases; junction bases outside the gene matches: 5. This CDR3 is 14 amino acids long. CDR3 loop: CATSSRGGLETQYF. In DNA form, the CDR3 reads TGTGCCACCAGCAGCCGGGGAGGGTTAGAGACCCAGTACTTC.

This chain joins TRBV9 and TRBJ2-7; TRBD1 aligns across 8 bases. The CDR3 has 14 residues. The V gene end was trimmed by 0 bases and the J gene end by 7 bases; junction bases not matched to a gene: 6. CDR1 SGDLS and CDR2 YYNGEE come from the germline V gene. CDR3 in amino acids: CASSVGQGAREQYF. Written as DNA, the CDR3 is TGTGCCAGCAGCGTAGGGCAGGGGGCTAGGGAGCAGTACTTC.

Comment on this clone: In the same sample, other DNA sequences code for this CDR3. This chain uses TRBV28 with TRBJ2-5, with TRBD2 matching over 9 bases. CDR1 is MDHEN and CDR2 is SYDVKM in the germline V gene. CDR3 length: 15 amino acids. V shed 2 bases and J 5 bases; nucleotides not matched to a gene: 6. The CDR3 here is CASSLGTSLGETQYF. In DNA form, the CDR3 reads TGTGCCAGCAGTTTAGGGACTAGCTTAGGGGAGACCCAGTACTTC. The full variable domain, completed using reference TRBV28 and TRBJ2-5, is DVKVTQSSRYLVKRTGEKVFLECVQDMDHENMFWYRQDPGLGLRLIYFSYDVKMKEKGDIPEGYSVSREKKERFSLILESASTNQTSMYLCASSLGTSLGETQYFGPGTRLLVL.

The chain links TRBV6-5 to TRBJ2-7; D may be TRBD2 (5 bases). Trimming removed 0 bases from V and 3 bases from J, with 12 bases in between. This CDR3 has 15 residues. The germline V gene has CDR1 MNHEY and CDR2 SVGAGI. The CDR3 spells CASSYSSGEYYEQYF. The CDR3 bases are TGTGCCAGCAGTTACTCCAGCGGAGAATACTACGAGCAGTACTTC.

The V and J genes are TRBV5-6 and TRBJ2-1; D not certain. Trimming stripped 2 bases from V and 4 bases from J, with 4 bases between. Germline values: CDR1 SGHDT, CDR2 YYEEEE. CDR3 length: 12 amino acids. The CDR3 loop reads CASSFRYNEQFF. The DNA for the CDR3 is TGTGCCAGCAGCTTCCGTTACAATGAGCAGTTCTTC.

The V call is TRBV6-1, the J call TRBJ2-3; D gene unclear. Looked up from germline, CDR1 is MNHNS and CDR2 is SASEGT. Trimming took 5 bases from V and 6 from J, leaving 12 bases between them. This CDR3 has 13 residues. As DNA, the CDR3 is TGTGCCAGCAGTAGAGACTTTGCGGATACGCAGTATTTT. Protein sequence: CASSRDFADTQYF.

This chain connects TRBV9 to TRBJ2-3; D ambiguous. The CDR3 has 13 residues. V shed 4 bases and J shed 5 bases, with 11 bases lying between them. CDR1 is SGDLS and CDR2 is YYNGEE in the germline V gene. The CDR3, as DNA: TGTGCCAGCAGCCCCCCTAGAAGAGATACGCAGTATTTT. This encodes CASSPPRRDTQYF.

V usage is TRBV7-8 and J usage is TRBJ2-7, with no clear D. This CDR3 is 12 amino acids long. With 5 bases removed from V and 6 bases from J, the gap between germline ends came to 11 bases. Germline V gene lookup returns CDR1 SGHVS and CDR2 FQNEAQ. CDR3 DNA sequence: TGTGCCAGCAGCGTAGGTCCCGGCGAGCAGTACTTC. Translated: CASSVGPGEQYF.

The chain carries TRBV5-4 and TRBJ2-7; D might be TRBD1 (6 bases). Germline CDR1 is SGHNT and CDR2 is YYREEE (reference sequence). The CDR3 is made up of 15 amino acids. Trimming removed 0 bases at V and 0 bases at J, with 10 bases between. The CDR3 sequence: CASSLDPGVSYEQYF. CDR3 nucleotides: TGTGCCAGCAGCTTGGACCCAGGGGTCTCCTACGAGCAGTACTTC.

This rearrangement joins TRBV5-1 to TRBJ2-2; tentative D call: TRBD1 (6 bases). The V end was cut by 9 bases, the J end by 4 bases, with 19 bases between. Germline-derived CDR1 and CDR2 are SGHRS and YFSETQ. The CDR3 has 15 amino acids. The CDR3 coding sequence is TGCGCCACCAAAGCAGGGGACACCCTCACCGGGGAGCTGTTTTTT. Translated: CATKAGDTLTGELFF.

The genes are TRBV27 and TRBJ1-1; D not resolved. CDR3 length equals 14 residues. Germline V gives CDR1 MNHEY, CDR2 SMNVEV (reference sequence). The V gene lost 6 bases and the J gene lost 1 base, with 12 bases spanning the gap. CDR3: CASRVTSANTEAFF. In DNA, the CDR3 is TGTGCCAGCAGGGTGACATCCGCGAACACTGAAGCTTTCTTT.